This T cell receptor (beta chain) came from a study of T cell responses to AZD1222 COVID-19 vaccine. Study-level points and caveats: When two AZD1222 doses had been given, Spike-specific TCR breadth and depth rose. CD4 TCRs linked to vaccination spanned spike, dominating at 160-218 and 743-854.

This table comes from immunoSEQ multiplex PCR, and its TCRdb copy is limited to in-frame clones, with some not included. The table lists around 140,000 clones, around 83% of them singletons. Trimming shortened V by 0 bases and J by 0 bases, and 6 bases separated the two germline ends. Germline V gene lookup returns CDR1 MNHEY and CDR2 SMNVEV (reference sequence). The CDR3 runs to 15 residues. About this clone itself: What it binds is not known.

The sequence was obtained from an adult who received the AZD1222 COVID-19 vaccine. The specimen comprised peripheral blood, sampled 28 days after the second AZD1222 dose. The rearrangement uses TRBV27 and TRBJ1-5; D gene ambiguous. The DNA of the CDR3 is TGTGCCAGCAGTTTATCAGAGGGTAGCAATCAGCCCCAGCATTTT. Its translation: CASSLSEGSNQPQHF.